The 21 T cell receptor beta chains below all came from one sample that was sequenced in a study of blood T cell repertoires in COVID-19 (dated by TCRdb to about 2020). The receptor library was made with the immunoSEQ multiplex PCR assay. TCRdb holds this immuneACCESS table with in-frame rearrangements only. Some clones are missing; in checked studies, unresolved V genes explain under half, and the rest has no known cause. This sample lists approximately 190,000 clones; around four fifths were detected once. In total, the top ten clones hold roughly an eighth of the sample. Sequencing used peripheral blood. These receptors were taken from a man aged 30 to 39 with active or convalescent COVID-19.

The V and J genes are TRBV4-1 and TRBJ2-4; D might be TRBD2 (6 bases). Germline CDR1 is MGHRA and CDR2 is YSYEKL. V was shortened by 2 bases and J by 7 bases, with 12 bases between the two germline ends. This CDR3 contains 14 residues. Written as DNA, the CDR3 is TGCGCCAGCAGCCAACCCCCGGGAGCCAACATTCAGTACTTC. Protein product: CASSQPPGANIQYF.

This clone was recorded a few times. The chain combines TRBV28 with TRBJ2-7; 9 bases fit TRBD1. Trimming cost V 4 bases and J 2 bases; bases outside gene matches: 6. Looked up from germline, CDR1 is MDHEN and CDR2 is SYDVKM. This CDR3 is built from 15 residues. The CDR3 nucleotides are TGTGCCAGCAGTTCGTTACAGGGGGCCACCTACGAGCAGTACTTC. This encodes CASSSLQGATYEQYF.

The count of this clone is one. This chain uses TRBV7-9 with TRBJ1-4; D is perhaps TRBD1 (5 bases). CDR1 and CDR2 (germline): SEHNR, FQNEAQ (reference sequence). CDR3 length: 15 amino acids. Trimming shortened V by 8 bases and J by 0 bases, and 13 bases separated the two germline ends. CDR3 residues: CASSTDASTNEKLFF. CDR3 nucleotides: TGTGCCAGCTCGACAGATGCCTCAACTAATGAAAAACTGTTTTTT.

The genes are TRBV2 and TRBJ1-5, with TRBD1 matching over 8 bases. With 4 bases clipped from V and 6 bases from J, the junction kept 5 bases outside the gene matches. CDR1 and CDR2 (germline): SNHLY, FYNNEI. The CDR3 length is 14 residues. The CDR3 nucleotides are TGTGCCAGCAGTGGGCAGGGGGCTAGTCAGCCCCAGCATTTT. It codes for CASSGQGASQPQHF.

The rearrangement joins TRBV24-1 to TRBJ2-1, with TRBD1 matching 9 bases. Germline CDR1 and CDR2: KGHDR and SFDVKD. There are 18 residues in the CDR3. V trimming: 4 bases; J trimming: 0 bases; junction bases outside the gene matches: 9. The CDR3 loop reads CATSDLPGTGRSYNEQFF. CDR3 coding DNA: TGTGCCACCAGTGACTTGCCTGGGACAGGGCGCTCCTACAATGAGCAGTTCTTC.

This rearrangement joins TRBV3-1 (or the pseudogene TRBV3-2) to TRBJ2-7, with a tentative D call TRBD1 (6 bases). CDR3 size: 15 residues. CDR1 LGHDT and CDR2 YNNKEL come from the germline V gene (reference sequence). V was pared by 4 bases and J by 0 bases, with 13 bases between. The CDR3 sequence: CASSLTQGLSYEQYF. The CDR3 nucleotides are TGTGCCAGCAGCCTGACACAGGGTCTCTCCTACGAGCAGTACTTC.

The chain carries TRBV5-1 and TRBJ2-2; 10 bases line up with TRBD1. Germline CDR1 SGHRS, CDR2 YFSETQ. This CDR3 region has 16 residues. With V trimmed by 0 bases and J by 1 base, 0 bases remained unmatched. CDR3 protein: CASSLGTGGNTGELFF. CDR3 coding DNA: TGCGCCAGCAGCTTGGGGACAGGGGGGAACACCGGGGAGCTGTTTTTT. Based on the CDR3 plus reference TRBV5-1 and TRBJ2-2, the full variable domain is KAGVTQTPRYLIKTRGQQVTLSCSPISGHRSVSWYQQTPGQGLQFLFEYFSETQRNKGNFPGRFSGRQFSNSRSEMNVSTLELGDSALYLCASSLGTGGNTGELFFGEGSRLTVL.

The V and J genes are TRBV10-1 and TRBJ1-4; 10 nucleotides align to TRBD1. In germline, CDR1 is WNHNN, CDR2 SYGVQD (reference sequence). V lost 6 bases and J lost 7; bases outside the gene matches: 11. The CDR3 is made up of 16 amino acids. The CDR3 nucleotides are TGCGCCAGCAGGCTCGGACAGGGGGGTCGATGTGAAAAACTGTTTTTT. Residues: CASRLGQGGRCEKLFF.

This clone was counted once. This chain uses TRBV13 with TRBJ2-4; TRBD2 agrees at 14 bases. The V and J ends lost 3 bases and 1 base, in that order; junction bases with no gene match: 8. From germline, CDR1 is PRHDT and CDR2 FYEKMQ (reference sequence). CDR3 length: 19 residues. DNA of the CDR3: TGTGCCAGCAGCTTGACTAGCGGGGGGGCGTTGGTTGCCAAAAACATTCAGTACTTC. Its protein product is CASSLTSGGALVAKNIQYF.

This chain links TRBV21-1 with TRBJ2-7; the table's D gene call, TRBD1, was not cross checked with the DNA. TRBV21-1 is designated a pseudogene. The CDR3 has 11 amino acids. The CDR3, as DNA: TGTGCCAGCAGCTCCATCTACGAGCAGTACGTC. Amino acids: CASSSIYEQYV.

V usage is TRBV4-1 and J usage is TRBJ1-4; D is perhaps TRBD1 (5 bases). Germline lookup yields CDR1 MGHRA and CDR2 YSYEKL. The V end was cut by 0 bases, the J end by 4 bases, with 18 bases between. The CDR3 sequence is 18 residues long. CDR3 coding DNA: TGCGCCAGCAGCCAAGAAGCGATTTATCTGGGGCTTAATGAAAAACTGTTTTTT. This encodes CASSQEAIYLGLNEKLFF.

The CDR3 region is CSVILWAANTEAFF. The CDR3 DNA reads as TGCAGCGTTATATTATGGGCAGCGAACACTGAAGCTTTCTTT. The V gene is TRBV29-1, the J gene TRBJ1-1, with unresolved D. Trimming removed 5 bases at V and 1 base at J, with 14 bases between. The CDR3 has 14 amino acids. Germline V gene data show CDR1 as SQVTM and CDR2 as ANQGSEA.

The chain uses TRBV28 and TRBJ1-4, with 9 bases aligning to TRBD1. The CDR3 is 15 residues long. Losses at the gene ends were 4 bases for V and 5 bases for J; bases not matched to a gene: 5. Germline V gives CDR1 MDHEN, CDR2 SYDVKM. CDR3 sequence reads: CASSSRQGVNEKLFF. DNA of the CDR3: TGTGCCAGCAGTTCAAGACAGGGGGTGAATGAAAAACTGTTTTTT.

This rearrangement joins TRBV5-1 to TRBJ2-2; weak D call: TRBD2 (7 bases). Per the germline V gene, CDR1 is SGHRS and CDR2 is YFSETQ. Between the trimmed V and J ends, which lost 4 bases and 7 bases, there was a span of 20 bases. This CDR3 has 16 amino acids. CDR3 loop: CASSQALGGHIGELFF. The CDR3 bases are TGCGCCAGCAGCCAGGCCCTGGGGGGGCATATCGGGGAGCTGTTTTTT.

The CDR3 spells CASSLLDRASSYEQYV. CDR3 sequence (DNA): TGTGCCAGCAGCTTATTGGACAGGGCGTCCTCCTACGAGCAGTACGTC. The J gene is TRBJ2-7, the V gene TRBV7-3, with 8 bases aligning to TRBD1. This CDR3 comprises 16 residues. CDR1 is SGHTA, CDR2 FQGTGA, per germline. V lost 2 bases, J lost 0 bases, and 6 bases stayed unmatched.

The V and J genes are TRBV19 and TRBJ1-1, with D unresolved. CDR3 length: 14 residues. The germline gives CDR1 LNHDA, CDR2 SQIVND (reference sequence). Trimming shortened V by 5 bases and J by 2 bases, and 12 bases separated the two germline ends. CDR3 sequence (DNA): TGTGCCAGTAGTTCCCGGGAGCTAAACACTGAAGCTTTCTTT. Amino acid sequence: CASSSRELNTEAFF.

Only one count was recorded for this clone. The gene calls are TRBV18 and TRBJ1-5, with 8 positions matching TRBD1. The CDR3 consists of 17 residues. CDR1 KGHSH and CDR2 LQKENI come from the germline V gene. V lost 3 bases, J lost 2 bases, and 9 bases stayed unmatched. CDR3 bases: TGTGCCAGCTCACCCACCTCCGGGACAGGAGGCAATCAGCCCCAGCATTTT. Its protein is CASSPTSGTGGNQPQHF.

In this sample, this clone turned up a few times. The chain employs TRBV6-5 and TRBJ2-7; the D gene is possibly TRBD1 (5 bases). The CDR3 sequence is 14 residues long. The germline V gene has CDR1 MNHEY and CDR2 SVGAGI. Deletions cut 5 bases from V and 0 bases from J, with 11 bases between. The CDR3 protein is CASSRTPFSYEQYF. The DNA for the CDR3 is TGTGCCAGCAGTCGGACACCCTTCTCCTACGAGCAGTACTTC.

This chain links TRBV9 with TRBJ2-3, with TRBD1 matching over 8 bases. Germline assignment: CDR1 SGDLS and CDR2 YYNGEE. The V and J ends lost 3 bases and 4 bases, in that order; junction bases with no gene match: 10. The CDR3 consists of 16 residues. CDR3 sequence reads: CASSADDRGGADTQYF. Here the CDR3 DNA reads TGTGCCAGCAGCGCCGACGACAGGGGTGGGGCAGATACGCAGTATTTT.

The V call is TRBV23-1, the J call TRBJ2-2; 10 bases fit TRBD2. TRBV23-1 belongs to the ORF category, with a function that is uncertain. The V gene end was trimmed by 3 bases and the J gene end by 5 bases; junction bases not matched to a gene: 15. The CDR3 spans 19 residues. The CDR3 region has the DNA TGCGCCAGCAGTCAGTCCGCTAGCGGGAGTGCGTTGGGAACCGGGGAGCTGTTTTTT. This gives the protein CASSQSASGSALGTGELFF.

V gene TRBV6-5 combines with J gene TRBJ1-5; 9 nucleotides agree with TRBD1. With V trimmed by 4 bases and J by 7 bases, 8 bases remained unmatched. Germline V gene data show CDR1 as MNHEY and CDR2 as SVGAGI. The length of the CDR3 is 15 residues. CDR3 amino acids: CASSWTGDPNQPQHF. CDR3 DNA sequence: TGTGCCAGCAGTTGGACAGGGGACCCCAACCAGCCCCAGCATTTT.